This paragraph reports one T cell receptor (beta chain). The antigen remains undetermined. These data come from a study of T cell responses to AZD1222 COVID-19 vaccine. Using immunoSEQ multiplex PCR, the repertoire was profiled, and TCRdb retains in-frame clones only, with some absent. This table has 99,000 or so clones, about 91% appearing once. Trimming took 4 bases from V and 4 from J; bases not matched to a gene: 20. CDR1 is SGHRS and CDR2 is YFSETQ in the germline V gene. CDR3 length equals 19 residues. Overall study results and limits: Nearly half of spike-specific TCRs reportedly go after variant regions that carry no mutations. The peak T cell response came first, and repertoires were sampled only after it. After two AZD1222 doses, spike-specific TCR breadth and depth rose versus day 0. Clonal diversity was possibly underestimated; the donors were predominantly white British and more often female.

The starting material was peripheral blood, obtained on day 0 of AZD1222 vaccination. The origin of this receptor is an adult in good health. The genes are TRBV5-1 and TRBJ2-1; 7 nucleotides agree with TRBD1. The CDR3, as DNA: TGCGCCAGCAGCCTACGGACAGGCTCGAGGCGCTCGGAGTACAATGAGCAGTTCTTC. Protein: CASSLRTGSRRSEYNEQFF.